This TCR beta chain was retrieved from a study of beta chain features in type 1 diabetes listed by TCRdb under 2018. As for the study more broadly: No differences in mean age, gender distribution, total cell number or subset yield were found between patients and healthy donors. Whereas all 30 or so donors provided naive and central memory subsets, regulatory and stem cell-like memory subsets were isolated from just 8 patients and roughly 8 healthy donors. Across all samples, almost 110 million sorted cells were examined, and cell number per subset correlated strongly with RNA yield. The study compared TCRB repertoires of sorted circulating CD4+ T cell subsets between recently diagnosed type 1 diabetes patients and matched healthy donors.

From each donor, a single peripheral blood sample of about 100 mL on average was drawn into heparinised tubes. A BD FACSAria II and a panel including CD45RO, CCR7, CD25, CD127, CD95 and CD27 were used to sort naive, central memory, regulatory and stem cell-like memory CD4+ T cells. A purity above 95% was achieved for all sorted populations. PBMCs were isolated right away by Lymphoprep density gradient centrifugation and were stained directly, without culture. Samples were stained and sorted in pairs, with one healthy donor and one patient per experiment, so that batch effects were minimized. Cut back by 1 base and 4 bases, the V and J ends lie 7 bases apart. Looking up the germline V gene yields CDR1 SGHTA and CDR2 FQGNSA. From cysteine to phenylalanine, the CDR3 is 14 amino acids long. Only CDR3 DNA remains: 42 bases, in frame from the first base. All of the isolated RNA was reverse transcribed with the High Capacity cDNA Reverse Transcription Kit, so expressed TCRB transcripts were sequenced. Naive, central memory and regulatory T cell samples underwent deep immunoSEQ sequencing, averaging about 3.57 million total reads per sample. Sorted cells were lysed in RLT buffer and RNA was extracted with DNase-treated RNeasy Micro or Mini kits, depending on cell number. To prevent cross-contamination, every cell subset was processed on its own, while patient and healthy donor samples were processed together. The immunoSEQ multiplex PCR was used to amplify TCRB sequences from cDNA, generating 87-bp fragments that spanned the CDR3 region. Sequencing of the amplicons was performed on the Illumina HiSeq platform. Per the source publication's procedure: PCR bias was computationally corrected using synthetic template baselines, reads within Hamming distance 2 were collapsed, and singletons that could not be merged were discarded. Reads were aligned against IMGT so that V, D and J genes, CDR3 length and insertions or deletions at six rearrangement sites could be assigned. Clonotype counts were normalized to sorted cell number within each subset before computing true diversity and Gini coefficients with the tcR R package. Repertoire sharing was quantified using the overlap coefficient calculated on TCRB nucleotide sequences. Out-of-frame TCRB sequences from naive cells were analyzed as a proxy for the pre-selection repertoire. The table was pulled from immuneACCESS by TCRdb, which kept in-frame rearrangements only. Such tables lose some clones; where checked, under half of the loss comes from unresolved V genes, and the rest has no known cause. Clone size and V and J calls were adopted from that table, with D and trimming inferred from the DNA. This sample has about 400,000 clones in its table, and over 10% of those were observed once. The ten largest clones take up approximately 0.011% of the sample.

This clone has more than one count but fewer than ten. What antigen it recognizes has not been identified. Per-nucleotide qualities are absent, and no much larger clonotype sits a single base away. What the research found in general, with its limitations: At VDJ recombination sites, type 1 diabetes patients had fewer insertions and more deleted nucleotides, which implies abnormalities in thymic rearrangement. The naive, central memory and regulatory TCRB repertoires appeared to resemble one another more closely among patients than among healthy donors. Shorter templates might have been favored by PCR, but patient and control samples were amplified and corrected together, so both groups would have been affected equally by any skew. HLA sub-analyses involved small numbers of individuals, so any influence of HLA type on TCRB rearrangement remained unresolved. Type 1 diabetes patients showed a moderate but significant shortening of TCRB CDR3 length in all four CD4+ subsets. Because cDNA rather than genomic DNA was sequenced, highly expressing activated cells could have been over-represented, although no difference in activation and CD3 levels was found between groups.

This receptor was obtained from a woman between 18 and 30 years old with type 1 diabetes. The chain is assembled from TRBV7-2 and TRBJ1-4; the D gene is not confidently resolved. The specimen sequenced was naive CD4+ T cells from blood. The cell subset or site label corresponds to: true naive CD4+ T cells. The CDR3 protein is CASSLGGYNEKLFF. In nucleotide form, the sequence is TGTGCCAGCAGCTTAGGCGGTTATAATGAAAAACTGTTTTTT.